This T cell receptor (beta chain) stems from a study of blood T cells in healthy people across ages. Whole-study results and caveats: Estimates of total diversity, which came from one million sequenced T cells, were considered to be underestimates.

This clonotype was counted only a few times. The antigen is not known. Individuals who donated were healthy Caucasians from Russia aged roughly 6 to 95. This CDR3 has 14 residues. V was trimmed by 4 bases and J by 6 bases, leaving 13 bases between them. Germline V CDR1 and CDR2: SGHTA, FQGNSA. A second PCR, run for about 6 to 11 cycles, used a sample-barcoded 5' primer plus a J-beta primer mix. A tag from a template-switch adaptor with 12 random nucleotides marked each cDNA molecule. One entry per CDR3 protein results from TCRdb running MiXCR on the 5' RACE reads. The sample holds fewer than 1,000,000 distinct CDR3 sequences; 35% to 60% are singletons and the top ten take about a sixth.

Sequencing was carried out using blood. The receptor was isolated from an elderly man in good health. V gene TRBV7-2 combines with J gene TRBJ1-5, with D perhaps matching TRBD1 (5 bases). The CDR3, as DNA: TGTGCCAGCAGCTCACCAGGGTTGCGTCAGCCCCAGCATTTT. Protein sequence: CASSSPGLRQPQHF.